A selection of T cell receptor beta chains follows, all from one sample in a study of blood T cell repertoires in COVID-19. Some clones are missing from TCRdb's copy, which holds only in-frame ones; the method was immunoSEQ multiplex PCR. The sample yields about 130,000 clones, roughly 88% seen once. Sequencing was carried out using peripheral blood. The source is a human donor in a cohort sampled during active COVID-19. The conserved cysteine and the conserved F or W are not part of the CDR3 here.

v_call	j_call	cdr3_length	cdr3_aa
TRBV7-2	TRBJ2-7	13	ASSLLAGETYEQY
TRBV12-3/TRBV12-4	TRBJ2-6	10	ASLSGANVLT
TRBV15	TRBJ1-2	15	ATSRDFPGTGEGGYT
TRBV11-3	TRBJ2-3	14	ASSLGSGLSTDTQY
TRBV10-3	TRBJ2-3	13	ASRLAGGERDTQY
TRBV4-2	TRBJ2-1	14	ASSLTGTGDTNEQF
TRBV6-1	TRBJ1-2	13	ASSDDRGPNYGYT
TRBV10-3	TRBJ1-5	18	AISESKVLWTEDGNQPQH
TRBV7-2	TRBJ2-3	13	ASSFLRLGADTQY
TRBV3-1/TRBV3-2	TRBJ2-2	13	ASTLGAPNTGELF
TRBV5-1	TRBJ1-6	12	ASSLDRGASPLH
TRBV6-2/TRBV6-3	TRBJ2-2	13	ASRPSGGNTGELF
TRBV30	TRBJ1-1	11	AWNRGGNTEAF
TRBV5-1	TRBJ1-1	12	ASSPGFGGTEAF
TRBV19	TRBJ2-2	15	ASSSHGGGRDTGELF
TRBV10-2	TRBJ2-7	10	ARSGSSYEQY
TRBV11-3	TRBJ2-7	13	ASSRLPGRGYEQY
TRBV5-1	TRBJ1-2	11	ASSLDGLYGYT
TRBV5-1	TRBJ2-5	12	ASSLGQGRETQY
TRBV6-6	TRBJ1-4	13	ASSQVTGRVEKLF
TRBV6-5	TRBJ2-1	11	ASRQREGLEQF
TRBV5-1	TRBJ2-2	14	ASSLGKRSNTGELF
TRBV5-4	TRBJ2-5	12	ASSAAGQGETQY
TRBV7-2	TRBJ2-1	11	ASGTRGDNEQF
TRBV16	TRBJ1-2	14	ASSPSRQGANYGYT
TRBV30	TRBJ2-6	14	ALDRDRESGANVLT
TRBV7-9	TRBJ1-6	14	ASSPTGGHYNSPLH
TRBV28	TRBJ1-6	13	ASSRAPGQNSPLH
TRBV5-6	TRBJ2-5	14	ASSFSFGTGGETQY
TRBV19	TRBJ2-1	16	ASSIAASGSGPYNEQF
TRBV28	TRBJ1-3	13	ASRPGIRSGNTIY
TRBV7-9	TRBJ2-1	14	ASSNALAVGSNEQF
TRBV19	TRBJ2-7	12	ASSASGISYEQY
TRBV19	TRBJ2-5	17	ASSLGVTSQPNYQETQY
TRBV21-1	TRBJ2-1	16	ASSKAKGPREGHNEQF
TRBV9	TRBJ2-1	13	ASSVQPTGENEQF
TRBV27	TRBJ2-7	11	ASSPRGAYEQY
TRBV9	TRBJ2-1	12	ASSVVAGTNEQF
TRBV5-4	TRBJ2-1	14	ASSSPLGTTNNEQF
TRBV29-1	TRBJ2-1	10	SAGLADNEQF
TRBV28	TRBJ2-2	12	ASIRAPGAGELF
TRBV9	TRBJ1-2	12	ASSPRQGAGGYT
TRBV7-6	TRBJ1-4	12	ASSPGQSLEKLF
TRBV10-3	TRBJ2-1	10	AISVRGNEQF
TRBV27	TRBJ2-1	11	ASSLLNYNEQF
TRBV11-2	TRBJ2-7	15	ASSPGQGGYPAYEQY
TRBV5-1	TRBJ2-5	12	ASSPGGGAETQY
TRBV9	TRBJ2-1	9	ASSASGEQF
TRBV24-1	TRBJ2-1	14	ATSDNLGSSYNEQF